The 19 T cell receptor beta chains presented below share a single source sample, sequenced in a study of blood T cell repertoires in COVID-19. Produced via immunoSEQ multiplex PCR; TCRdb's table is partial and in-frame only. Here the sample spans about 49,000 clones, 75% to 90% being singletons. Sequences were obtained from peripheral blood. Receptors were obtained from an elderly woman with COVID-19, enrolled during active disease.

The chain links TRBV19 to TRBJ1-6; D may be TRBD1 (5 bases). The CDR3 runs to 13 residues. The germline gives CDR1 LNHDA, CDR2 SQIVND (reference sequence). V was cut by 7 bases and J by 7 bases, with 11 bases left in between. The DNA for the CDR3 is TGTGCCAGTACAGGGTTTACCAATTCACCCCTCCACTTT. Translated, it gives CASTGFTNSPLHF.

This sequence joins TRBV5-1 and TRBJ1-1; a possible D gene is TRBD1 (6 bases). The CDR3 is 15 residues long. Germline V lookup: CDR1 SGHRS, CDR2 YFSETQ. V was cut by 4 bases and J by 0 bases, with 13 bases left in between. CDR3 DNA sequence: TGCGCCAGCAGCCGGGACACCCGTATGAACACTGAAGCTTTCTTT. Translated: CASSRDTRMNTEAFF.

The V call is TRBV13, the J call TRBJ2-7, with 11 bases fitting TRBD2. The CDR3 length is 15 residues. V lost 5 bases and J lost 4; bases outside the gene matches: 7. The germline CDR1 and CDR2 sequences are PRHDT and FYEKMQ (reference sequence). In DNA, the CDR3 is TGTGCCAGCAGCGTCTCAAGGACTAGCGGGTACGAGCAGTACTTC. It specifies CASSVSRTSGYEQYF.

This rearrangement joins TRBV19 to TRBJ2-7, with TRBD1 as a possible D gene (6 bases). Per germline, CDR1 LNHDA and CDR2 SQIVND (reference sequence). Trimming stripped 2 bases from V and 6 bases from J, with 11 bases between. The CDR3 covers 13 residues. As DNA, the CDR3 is TGTGCCAGTAGTATAAACAGGGCCGGCGAGCAGTACTTC. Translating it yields CASSINRAGEQYF.

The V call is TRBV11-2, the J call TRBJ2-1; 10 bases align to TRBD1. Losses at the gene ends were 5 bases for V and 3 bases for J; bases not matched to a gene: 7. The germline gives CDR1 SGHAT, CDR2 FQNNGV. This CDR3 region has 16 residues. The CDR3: CASSPRGTGVYNEQFF. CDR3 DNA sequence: TGTGCCAGCAGCCCCCGTGGGACAGGGGTCTACAATGAGCAGTTCTTC.

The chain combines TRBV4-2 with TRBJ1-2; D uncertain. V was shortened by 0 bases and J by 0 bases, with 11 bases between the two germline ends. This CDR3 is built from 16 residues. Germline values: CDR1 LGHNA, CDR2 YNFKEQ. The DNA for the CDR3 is TGTGCCAGCAGCCAAGAAACACAGCCACCTAACTATGGCTACACCTTC. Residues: CASSQETQPPNYGYTF.

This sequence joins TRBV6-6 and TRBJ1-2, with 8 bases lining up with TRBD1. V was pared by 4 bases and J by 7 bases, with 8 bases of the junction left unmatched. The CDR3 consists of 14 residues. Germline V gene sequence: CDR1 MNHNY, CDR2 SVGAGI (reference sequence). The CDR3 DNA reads TGTGCCAGCAGTTCACGGACAGGGTCTAGTGGCTACACCTTC. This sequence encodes CASSSRTGSSGYTF.

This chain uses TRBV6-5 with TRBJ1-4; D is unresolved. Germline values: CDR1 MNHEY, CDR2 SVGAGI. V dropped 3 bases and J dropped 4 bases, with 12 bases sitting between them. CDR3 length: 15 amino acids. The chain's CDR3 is CASSYNGQINEKLFF. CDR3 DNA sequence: TGTGCCAGCAGTTATAATGGCCAGATTAATGAAAAACTGTTTTTT.

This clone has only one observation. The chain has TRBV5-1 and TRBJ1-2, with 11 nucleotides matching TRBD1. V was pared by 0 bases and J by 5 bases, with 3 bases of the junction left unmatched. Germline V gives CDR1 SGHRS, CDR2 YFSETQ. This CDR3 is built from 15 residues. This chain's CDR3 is CASSLAGTGGYGYTF. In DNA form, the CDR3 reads TGCGCCAGCAGCTTGGCGGGGACAGGGGGATATGGCTACACCTTC.

CDR3 DNA sequence: TGCAGTGCTACTTATAACACTGAAGCTTTCTTT. It codes for CSATYNTEAFF. V and J are TRBV20-1 and TRBJ1-1; no firm D call. This CDR3 is 11 amino acids long. The germline V gene encodes CDR1 DFQATT and CDR2 SNEGSKA (reference sequence). V was trimmed by 4 bases and J by 2 bases, leaving 5 bases between them.

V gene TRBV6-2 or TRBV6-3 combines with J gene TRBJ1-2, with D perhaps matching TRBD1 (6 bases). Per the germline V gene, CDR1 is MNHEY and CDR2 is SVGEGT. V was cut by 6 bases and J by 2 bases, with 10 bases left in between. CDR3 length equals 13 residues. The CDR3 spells CASSADRNYGYTF. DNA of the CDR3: TGTGCCAGCAGCGCGGACAGAAACTATGGCTACACCTTC.

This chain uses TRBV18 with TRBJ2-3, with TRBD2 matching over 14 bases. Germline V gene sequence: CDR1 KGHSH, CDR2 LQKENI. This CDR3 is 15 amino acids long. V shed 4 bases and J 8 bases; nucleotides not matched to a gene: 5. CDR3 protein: CASSRGTSGSRTQYF. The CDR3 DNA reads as TGTGCCAGCTCACGAGGGACTAGCGGGAGCCGTACGCAGTATTTT.

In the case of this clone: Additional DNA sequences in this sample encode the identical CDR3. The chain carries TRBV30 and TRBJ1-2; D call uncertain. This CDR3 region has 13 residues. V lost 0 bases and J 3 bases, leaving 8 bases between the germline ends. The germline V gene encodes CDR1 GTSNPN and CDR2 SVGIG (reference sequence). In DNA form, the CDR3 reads TGTGCCTGGAGTGTACAAGTTGACTATGGCTACACCTTC. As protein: CAWSVQVDYGYTF.

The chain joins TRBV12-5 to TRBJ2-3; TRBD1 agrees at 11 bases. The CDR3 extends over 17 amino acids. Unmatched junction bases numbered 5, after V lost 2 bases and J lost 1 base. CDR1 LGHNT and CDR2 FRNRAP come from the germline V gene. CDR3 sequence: CASGLPGQGAGTDTQYF. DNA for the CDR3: TGTGCTAGTGGTTTGCCCGGACAGGGGGCCGGCACAGATACGCAGTATTTT.

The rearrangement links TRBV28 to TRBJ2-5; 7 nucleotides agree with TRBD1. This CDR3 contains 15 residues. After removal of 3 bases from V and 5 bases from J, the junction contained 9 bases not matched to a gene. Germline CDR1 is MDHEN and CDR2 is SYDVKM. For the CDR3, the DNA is TGTGCCAGCAGTTTCCTCGGACAGGCGAGGGAGACCCAGTACTTC. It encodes CASSFLGQARETQYF.

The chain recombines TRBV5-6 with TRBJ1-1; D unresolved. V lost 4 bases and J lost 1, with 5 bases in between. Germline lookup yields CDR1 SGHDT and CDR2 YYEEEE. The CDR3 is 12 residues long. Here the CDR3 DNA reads TGTGCCAGCAGCCCCTGGAACACTGAAGCTTTCTTT. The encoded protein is CASSPWNTEAFF. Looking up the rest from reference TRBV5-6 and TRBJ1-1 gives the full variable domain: DAGVTQSPTHLIKTRGQQVTLRCSPKSGHDTVSWYQQALGQGPQFIFQYYEEEERQRGNFPDRFSGHQFPNYSSELNVNALLLGDSALYLCASSPWNTEAFFGQGTRLTVV.

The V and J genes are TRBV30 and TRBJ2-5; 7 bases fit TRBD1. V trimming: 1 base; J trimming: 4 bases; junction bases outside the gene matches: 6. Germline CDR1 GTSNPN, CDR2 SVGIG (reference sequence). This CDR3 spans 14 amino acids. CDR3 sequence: CAWSGDRVGETQYF. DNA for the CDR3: TGTGCCTGGAGTGGCGACAGGGTAGGAGAGACCCAGTACTTC.

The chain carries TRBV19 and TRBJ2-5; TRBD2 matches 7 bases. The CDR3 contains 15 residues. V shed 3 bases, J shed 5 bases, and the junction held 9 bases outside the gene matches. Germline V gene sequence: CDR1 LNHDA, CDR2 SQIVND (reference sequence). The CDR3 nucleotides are TGTGCCAGTAGTATCGGGACTATTTGGGGTGAGACCCAGTACTTC. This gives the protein CASSIGTIWGETQYF.

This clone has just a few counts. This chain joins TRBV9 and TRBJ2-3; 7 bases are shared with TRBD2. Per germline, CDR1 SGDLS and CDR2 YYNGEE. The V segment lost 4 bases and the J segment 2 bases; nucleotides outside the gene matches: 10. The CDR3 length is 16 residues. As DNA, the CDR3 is TGTGCCAGCAGCAAGGGAGGGCAGGGTCTCACAGATACGCAGTATTTT. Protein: CASSKGGQGLTDTQYF.